The 23 T cell receptor beta chains given below trace back to one sample, sequenced in a study of OX40 agonist ivuxolimab in advanced cancers. The method behind the library was the immunoSEQ multiplex PCR assay. TCRdb's version of the immuneACCESS table is confined to in-frame rearrangements and falls short of the full clone set. An unresolved V gene accounts for under half of the shortfall where checked; the remainder is of unknown origin. The sample table shows 65,000 to 80,000 clones, and about 88% are seen once. The ten largest clones take up about 1% of the sample. Sequencing was performed on CD4+ or CD8+ T cells sorted from blood, taken in a trial of the OX40 agonist ivuxolimab. Every receptor here comes from an adult with an advanced solid tumor such as melanoma, head and neck, liver or kidney cancer.

The chain employs TRBV5-5 and TRBJ1-2, with D maybe TRBD1 (5 bases). This CDR3 region has 15 residues. The V gene lost 0 bases and the J gene lost 6 bases, with 15 bases spanning the gap. Germline V gives CDR1 SGHKS, CDR2 YYEKEE (reference sequence). CDR3 protein: CASSLGGRRVDGYTF. In DNA form, the CDR3 reads TGTGCCAGCAGCTTGGGGGGACGGCGAGTTGATGGCTACACCTTC.

The chain recombines TRBV6-5 with TRBJ1-1; D ambiguous. This CDR3 region has 13 residues. In germline, CDR1 is MNHEY, CDR2 SVGAGI. Trimming shortened V by 7 bases and J by 5 bases, and 14 bases separated the two germline ends. The CDR3 DNA reads as TGTGCCAGCACCCTGGGCCCGCGTACTGAAGCTTTCTTT. This codes for CASTLGPRTEAFF.

J is TRBJ2-3 and V is TRBV11-3, with no clear D. Trimming pared 2 bases from V and 6 bases from J, leaving 9 bases between. This CDR3 spans 13 amino acids. CDR1 and CDR2 from the germline V gene are SGHNT and YENEEA. CDR3 in amino acids: CASSLNNGDTQYF. For the CDR3, the DNA is TGTGCCAGCAGCTTAAATAACGGTGATACGCAGTATTTT.

The chain links TRBV6-5 to TRBJ2-1; D is unclear. CDR3 length: 14 amino acids. The germline CDR1 and CDR2 sequences are MNHEY and SVGAGI. Trimming took 7 bases from V and 0 from J, leaving 10 bases between them. DNA of the CDR3: TGTGCCAGCACCGGCGCAGGCTCCTACAATGAGCAGTTCTTC. This sequence encodes CASTGAGSYNEQFF.

This clone has only a few counts. The same CDR3 also results from other DNA sequences found in this sample. The rearrangement joins TRBV9 to TRBJ1-5, with D hard to call. Germline V gene data show CDR1 as SGDLS and CDR2 as YYNGEE. The CDR3 has 12 residues. Trimming cost V 0 bases and J 5 bases, with 3 bases left between them. In DNA, the CDR3 is TGTGCCAGCAGCGTAGGGGATCAGCCCCAGCATTTT. This codes for CASSVGDQPQHF. The full variable domain, completed using reference TRBV9 and TRBJ1-5, is DSGVTQTPKHLITATGQRVTLRCSPRSGDLSVYWYQQSLDQGLQFLIQYYNGEERAKGNILERFSAQQFPDLHSELNLSSLELGDSALYFCASSVGDQPQHFGDGTRLSIL.

The chain uses TRBV11-3 and TRBJ1-1; no reliable D call. In germline, CDR1 is SGHNT, CDR2 YENEEA. The CDR3 extends over 15 amino acids. The ends were cut back, 6 bases at V and 0 bases at J, with 14 bases in the middle. The CDR3 loop is CASSQRHGMNTEAFF. Written as DNA, the CDR3 is TGTGCCAGCAGTCAGAGGCACGGCATGAACACTGAAGCTTTCTTT.

The rearrangement links TRBV6-1 to TRBJ2-2, with D possibly matching TRBD2 (6 bases). CDR1 and CDR2 (germline): MNHNS, SASEGT. Trimming removed 4 bases from V and 7 bases from J, with 13 bases in between. This CDR3 is built from 14 residues. The CDR3 bases are TGTGCCAGCAGTGTTGGGCGGGGAAACGGGGAGCTGTTTTTT. Protein product: CASSVGRGNGELFF.

The chain recombines TRBV7-2 with TRBJ2-2, with 15 bases lining up with TRBD2. The CDR3 contains 18 residues. J lost 2 bases, V lost 4 bases, and 5 bases had no gene match. Germline-derived CDR1 and CDR2 are SGHTA and FQGNSA. CDR3 loop: CASSSLGLAGGNTGELFF. Written as DNA, the CDR3 is TGTGCCAGCAGCTCTTTGGGACTAGCGGGAGGAAACACCGGGGAGCTGTTTTTT.

The rearrangement links TRBV29-1 to TRBJ2-3; 11 nucleotides line up with TRBD1. Unmatched junction bases numbered 8, after V lost 6 bases and J lost 3 bases. The germline CDR1 and CDR2 sequences are SQVTM and ANQGSEA. CDR3 size: 15 residues. The CDR3 is CSVTGTGGLTDTQYF. The CDR3 region has the DNA TGCAGCGTAACCGGGACAGGGGGGTTAACAGATACGCAGTATTTT.

A word on this clone: Other DNA sequences in the sample encode the same CDR3. The genes are TRBV2 and TRBJ1-2; D not certain. V was pared by 3 bases and J by 5 bases, with 10 bases between. Germline CDR1 and CDR2: SNHLY and FYNNEI. The CDR3 length is 13 residues. The DNA of the CDR3 is TGTGCCAGCAGTGAGCGGCAGGTATATGGCTACACCTTC. As protein: CASSERQVYGYTF.

The rearrangement joins TRBV10-3 to TRBJ2-5, with 10 bases fitting TRBD1. Germline lookup yields CDR1 ENHRY and CDR2 SYGVKD. Trimming at V came to 11 bases and at J to 5 bases, leaving 8 bases not matched to a gene. The CDR3 contains 13 residues. CDR3 in amino acids: CAARQGAGETQYF. For the CDR3, the DNA is TGTGCCGCCCGACAGGGGGCAGGGGAGACCCAGTACTTC.

The chain combines TRBV9 with TRBJ1-1; 7 bases map to TRBD1. The CDR3 totals 18 residues. V dropped 2 bases and J dropped 0; count of bases not matched to a gene: 13. Germline assignment: CDR1 SGDLS and CDR2 YYNGEE. The CDR3 DNA is TGTGCCAGCAGCGTTTCCTTCGACAGGGCCCGGATGAACACTGAAGCTTTCTTT. It is translated as CASSVSFDRARMNTEAFF.

The rearrangement links TRBV7-9 to TRBJ1-3; tentatively, D is TRBD1 (5 bases). Germline values: CDR1 SEHNR, CDR2 FQNEAQ (reference sequence). Between the trimmed V and J ends, which lost 6 bases and 1 base, there was a span of 16 bases. The CDR3 is 16 residues long. CDR3: CASRVTRGRSGNTIYF. DNA of the CDR3: TGTGCCAGCAGGGTCACTCGGGGACGATCTGGAAACACCATATATTTT.

The J gene is TRBJ2-2, the V gene TRBV7-7; D assignment may be TRBD1 or TRBD2 (5 bases each). The V and J ends lost 5 bases and 6 bases respectively, with 10 bases between them. The germline V gene has CDR1 SSHAT and CDR2 FNYEAQ (reference sequence). This CDR3 comprises 13 residues. The CDR3 is CASSEGRPGELFF. As DNA, the CDR3 is TGTGCCAGCAGCGAGGGGCGGCCCGGGGAGCTGTTTTTT.

The chain links TRBV30 to TRBJ1-3; D might be TRBD1 (5 bases). The CDR3 extends over 15 amino acids. Germline loops: CDR1 GTSNPN, CDR2 SVGIG (reference sequence). The V end lost 4 bases, the J end lost 0 bases, and 13 bases lay between the germline ends. DNA for the CDR3: TGTGCCTGGACCCGACAGTTGAGCTCTGGAAACACCATATATTTT. It encodes CAWTRQLSSGNTIYF.

The rearrangement uses TRBV18 and TRBJ2-7, with 13 bases that match TRBD2. The CDR3 covers 17 residues. The germline V gene has CDR1 KGHSH and CDR2 LQKENI. J gave up 2 bases and V 4 bases, and 8 bases lay outside the gene matches. The CDR3 DNA sequence: TGTGCCAGCTCACGTGGGACTAGCGGGACCATGCCCTACGAGCAGTACTTC. The encoded protein is CASSRGTSGTMPYEQYF.

The chain joins TRBV5-4 to TRBJ1-5; D is unresolved. CDR1 is SGHNT and CDR2 is YYREEE in the germline V gene (reference sequence). The CDR3 runs to 13 residues. Between the trimmed V and J ends, which lost 2 bases and 4 bases, there was a span of 7 bases. In DNA form, the CDR3 reads TGTGCCAGCAGCTTCGCCGGAAATCAGCCCCAGCATTTT. This sequence encodes CASSFAGNQPQHF.

The chain carries TRBV15 and TRBJ1-5; no firm D call. V lost 2 bases and J lost 1, with 9 bases in between. Germline CDR1 and CDR2: LNHNV and YYDKDF (reference sequence). CDR3 length: 15 residues. The CDR3 region has the DNA TGTGCCACCAGCAGAAAGGGAATGAGCAATCAGCCCCAGCATTTT. Translation gives CATSRKGMSNQPQHF.

The J gene is TRBJ1-2, the V gene TRBV5-6; D gene uncertain. The CDR3 extends over 15 amino acids. V lost 0 bases and J 7 bases, leaving 16 bases between the germline ends. CDR1 SGHDT and CDR2 YYEEEE come from the germline V gene. The CDR3 DNA follows: TGTGCCAGCAGCTTGGTGGGCAGCACCGCTTCTGGCTACACCTTC. This translates into CASSLVGSTASGYTF.

The rearrangement links TRBV19 to TRBJ1-2; possible D gene TRBD1, 6 bases. The V and J ends lost 9 bases and 2 bases respectively, with 13 bases between them. The CDR3 is 13 residues long. Germline loops: CDR1 LNHDA, CDR2 SQIVND (reference sequence). CDR3: CASTTGRNYGYTF. As DNA, the CDR3 is TGTGCCAGCACTACAGGGAGGAACTATGGCTACACCTTC.

This chain connects TRBV10-2 to TRBJ2-5, with 8 bases matching TRBD1. CDR1 WSHSY and CDR2 SAAADI come from the germline V gene. V was pared by 8 bases and J by 4 bases, with 6 bases of the junction left unmatched. CDR3 size: 13 residues. CDR3 sequence reads: CASAGQGRETQYF. CDR3 bases: TGCGCCAGCGCCGGACAGGGTCGAGAGACCCAGTACTTC.

This clone was seen only once. Here the CDR3 reads CASRPRAVFILYGYTF. CDR3 bases: TGTGCCAGTCGCCCCAGGGCCGTATTCATACTCTATGGCTACACCTTC. The rearrangement joins TRBV28 to TRBJ1-2, with a possible D match to TRBD1 (5 bases). V gave up 9 bases and J gave up 4 bases, with 24 bases separating them. There are 16 residues in the CDR3. Germline V gene sequence: CDR1 MDHEN, CDR2 SYDVKM.

The V and J genes are TRBV6-5 and TRBJ2-1, with 7 bases matching TRBD1. V trimming: 5 bases; J trimming: 7 bases; junction bases outside the gene matches: 2. The CDR3 has 12 amino acids. Germline V gene lookup returns CDR1 MNHEY and CDR2 SVGAGI. CDR3 in amino acids: CASSEQGNEQFF. The CDR3 nucleotides are TGTGCCAGCAGTGAACAGGGGAATGAGCAGTTCTTC.